This TCR beta chain emerged from a study of shared clonotypes between healthy human individuals. Study at large: Every donor yielded three CD4 naive, three CD4 memory, two CD8 naive and one CD8 memory plate.

Sequencing was performed with immunoSEQ multiplex PCR; in TCRdb, only in-frame clones are kept and a portion is missing. The table lists hundreds of thousands of clones, about 91% of them singletons. Study outcomes and limitations: There were few donors, and this limited the genetic and exposure-history diversity represented.

With regard to this clone: The antigen is not known.

Selected positively for CCR7 and CD45RO-negative, naive CD8 cells excluded terminally differentiated effector memory CD45RA+ cells. Nashville, Tennessee was home to all donors, each a Caucasian adult. Germline values: CDR1 MNHEY, CDR2 SMNVEV (reference sequence). The CDR3 totals 14 residues. The V end lost 6 bases, the J end lost 8 bases, and 16 bases lay between the germline ends. Sequencing input: naive CD8+ T cells sorted from blood. The chain links TRBV27 to TRBJ1-4; TRBD1 might be the D (5 bases). This sequence was found in a man under 40 in good health. CDR3 in amino acids: CASRSGVSEEKLFF. CDR3 bases: TGTGCCAGCAGGTCGGGGGTATCAGAAGAAAAACTGTTTTTT.